Sequencing of this TCR beta chain was carried out in a study of neurological immune-mediated disorders. Time point meaning: technical triplicate 1. Via MiXCR, TCRdb re-called the 5' RACE reads, giving one row per CDR3 protein. This table holds fewer than 30,000 distinct CDR3 sequences, around 13% found once. This CDR3 is 12 amino acids long. V gave up 5 bases and J gave up 6 bases, with 12 bases separating them. Per germline, CDR1 DFQATT and CDR2 SNEGSKA (reference sequence). This clonotype was detected many times. The sequencing input was CD4+ T cells from blood. The clonotype comes from a female donor with HTLV-1-associated myelopathy (HAM/TSP). The J gene is TRBJ2-3, the V gene TRBV20-1, with unresolved D. CDR3: CSASHGEDTQYF. The CDR3 DNA reads TGCAGTGCTTCGCATGGAGAGGATACGCAGTATTTT.